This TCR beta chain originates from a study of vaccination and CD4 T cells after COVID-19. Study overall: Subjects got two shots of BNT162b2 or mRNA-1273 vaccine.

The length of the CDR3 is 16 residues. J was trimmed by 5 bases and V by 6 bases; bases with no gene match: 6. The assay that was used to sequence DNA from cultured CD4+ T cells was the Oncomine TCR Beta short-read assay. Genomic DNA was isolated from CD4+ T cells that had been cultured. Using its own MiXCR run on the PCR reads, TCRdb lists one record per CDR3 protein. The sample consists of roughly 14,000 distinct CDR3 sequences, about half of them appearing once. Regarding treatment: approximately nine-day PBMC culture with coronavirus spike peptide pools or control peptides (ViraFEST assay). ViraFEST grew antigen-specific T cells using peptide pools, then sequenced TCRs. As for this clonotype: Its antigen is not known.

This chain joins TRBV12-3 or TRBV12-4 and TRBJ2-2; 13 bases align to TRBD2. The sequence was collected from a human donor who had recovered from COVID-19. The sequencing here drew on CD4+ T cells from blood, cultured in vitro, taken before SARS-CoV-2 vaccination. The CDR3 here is CASRTGTSGETGELFF. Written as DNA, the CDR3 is TGTGCCAGCAGGACCGGGACTAGCGGGGAGACCGGGGAGCTGTTTTTT.